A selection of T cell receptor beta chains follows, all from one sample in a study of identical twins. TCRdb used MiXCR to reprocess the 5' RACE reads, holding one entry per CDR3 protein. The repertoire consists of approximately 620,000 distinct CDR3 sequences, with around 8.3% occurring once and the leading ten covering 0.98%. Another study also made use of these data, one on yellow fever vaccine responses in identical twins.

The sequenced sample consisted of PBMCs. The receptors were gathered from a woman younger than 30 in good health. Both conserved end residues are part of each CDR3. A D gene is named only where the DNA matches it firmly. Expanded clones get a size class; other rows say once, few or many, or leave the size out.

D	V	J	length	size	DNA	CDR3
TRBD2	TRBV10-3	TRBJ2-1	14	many	TGTGCCATCAGTGAAACTAGCGGCCCCAATGAGCAGTTCTTC	CAISETSGPNEQFF
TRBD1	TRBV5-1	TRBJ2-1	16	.	TGCGCCAGCAGCAACGGACAGGGGGCGGCCTACAATGAGCAGTTCTTC	CASSNGQGAAYNEQFF
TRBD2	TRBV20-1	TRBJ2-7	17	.	TGCAGTGCTAGAGCCGGTGGGACTAGCGGGGGTGCCTACGAGCAGTACTTC	CSARAGGTSGGAYEQYF
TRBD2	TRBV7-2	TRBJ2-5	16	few	TGTGCCAGCAGCTCACGGGGGGGCCAAGCCCAAGTGACCCAGTACTTC	CASSSRGGQAQVTQYF
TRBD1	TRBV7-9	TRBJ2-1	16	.	TGTGCCAGCAGCCCCAAGGACAGGGGGCTCCCCCATGAGCAGTTCTTC	CASSPKDRGLPHEQFF
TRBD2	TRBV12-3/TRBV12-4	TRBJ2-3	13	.	TGTGCCAGCGATGCGCGGGGGAGAGATACGCAGTATTTT	CASDARGRDTQYF
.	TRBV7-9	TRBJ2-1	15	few	TGTGCCTATGACAAGGGGGCGGGAGTATCATCGGAGCAGTTCTTC	CAYDKGAGVSSEQFF
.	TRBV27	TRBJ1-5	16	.	TGTGCCAGCAGTTTATATTGGTCTGCAGGGAGTCAGCCCCAGCATTTT	CASSLYWSAGSQPQHF
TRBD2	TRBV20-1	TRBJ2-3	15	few	TGCAGTGCCGGACTAGCGGGATTGAGCACAGATACGCAGTATTTT	CSAGLAGLSTDTQYF
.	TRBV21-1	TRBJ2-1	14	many	TGTGCCAGCAGCAAAGCGGCCGGATACAATGAGCAGTTCTTC	CASSKAAGYNEQFF
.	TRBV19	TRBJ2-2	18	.	TGTGCCAGTAGTATCTCCTTCTTACGCGATATTAACACCGGGGAGCTGTTTTTT	CASSISFLRDINTGELFF
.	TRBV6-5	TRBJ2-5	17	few	TGTGCCAGCAGTTACTCGAGCCAAGGGACCTGGTGGGAGACCCAGTACTTC	CASSYSSQGTWWETQYF
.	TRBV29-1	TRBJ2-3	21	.	TGCAGCGTTGAAGATGAAGCTTACCCCTATTTCAGCAAAGGAGAGACAGATACGCAGTATTTT	CSVEDEAYPYFSKGETDTQYF
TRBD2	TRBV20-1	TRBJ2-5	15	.	TGCAGTGCTCTCGATTTCAAGCGGGGCCAAGAGACCCAGTACTTC	CSALDFKRGQETQYF
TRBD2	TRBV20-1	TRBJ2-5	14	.	TGCAGTGCTGGAATAGCGGGGGCAGGGGAGACCCAGTACTTC	CSAGIAGAGETQYF
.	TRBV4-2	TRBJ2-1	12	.	TGTGCCAGCATCGACTCCTACAATGAGCAGTTCTTC	CASIDSYNEQFF
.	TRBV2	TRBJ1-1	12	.	TGTGCCAGCAGATTGACAGGAGCTGAAGCTTTCTTT	CASRLTGAEAFF
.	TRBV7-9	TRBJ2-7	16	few	TGTGCCAGCAGCCCCACGGGCAGGGCGAGCTCCTACGAGCAGTACTTC	CASSPTGRASSYEQYF
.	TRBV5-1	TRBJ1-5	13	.	TGCGCCAGCGGCACAGGGATAGGACAGCCCCAGCATTTT	CASGTGIGQPQHF
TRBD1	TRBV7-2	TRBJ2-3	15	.	TGTGCCAGCAGCCCGACGGGACAGGGAGGAGATACGCAGTATTTT	CASSPTGQGGDTQYF
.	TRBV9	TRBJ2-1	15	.	TGTGCCAGCAGCGCCATGGGGGGCTGGATTGATGAGCAGTTCTTC	CASSAMGGWIDEQFF
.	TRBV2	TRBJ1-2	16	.	TGTGCCAGCACCGACGACAGCCCAACCTCTAACTATGGCTACACCTTC	CASTDDSPTSNYGYTF
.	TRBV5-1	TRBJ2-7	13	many	TGCGCCAGCAGCACGAGCGGTAGCACCCTGCAGTACTTC	CASSTSGSTLQYF
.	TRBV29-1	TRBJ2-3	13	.	TGCAGCGTCCAGGGATGGGGCACAGATACGCAGTATTTT	CSVQGWGTDTQYF
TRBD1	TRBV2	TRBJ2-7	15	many	TGTGCCAGCAGTATCGACAGGGAAAGTTCCTACGAGCAGTACTTC	CASSIDRESSYEQYF
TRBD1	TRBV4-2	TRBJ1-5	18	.	TGTGCCAGCAGCCGAACGTTAGGGGGACAGCCACTCAATCAGCCCCAGCATTTT	CASSRTLGGQPLNQPQHF
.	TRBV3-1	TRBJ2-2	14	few	TGTGCCAGCAGCCACACAACAGGGACCGGGGAGCTGTTTTTT	CASSHTTGTGELFF
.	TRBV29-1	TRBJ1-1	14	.	TGCAGCGTTGAAGACGGAGGATTCGGCACTGAAGCTTTCTTT	CSVEDGGFGTEAFF
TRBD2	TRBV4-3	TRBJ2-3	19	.	TGCGCCAGCAGCCAAGACCTCCCCCGGGCGGGAGGGCGGACAGATACGCAGTATTTT	CASSQDLPRAGGRTDTQYF
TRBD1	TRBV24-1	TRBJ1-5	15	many	TGTGCCACCAGTGACCATGGACAGGGTAATCAGCCCCAGCATTTT	CATSDHGQGNQPQHF
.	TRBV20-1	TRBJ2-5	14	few	TGCAGTGCCAAGGGGGGGCCCCCGGGAGAGACCCAGTACTTC	CSAKGGPPGETQYF
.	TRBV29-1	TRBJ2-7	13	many	TGCAGCGTTGAAGACGGGGCCCTCTACGAGCAGTACTTC	CSVEDGALYEQYF
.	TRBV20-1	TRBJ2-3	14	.	TGCAGTGCTGGGGGCACTAGCGGCACAGATACGCAGTATTTT	CSAGGTSGTDTQYF
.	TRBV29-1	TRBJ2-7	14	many	TGCAGCGTTGATCACCCACACAGGCCCTACGAGCAGTACTTC	CSVDHPHRPYEQYF
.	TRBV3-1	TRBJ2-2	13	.	TGTGCCAGCAGCCACAGCGACACCGGGGAGCTGTTTTTT	CASSHSDTGELFF
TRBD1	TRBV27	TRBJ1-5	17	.	TGTGCCAGCAGTCCCCCATGGGGAGGGACAGGGAATCAGCCCCAGCATTTT	CASSPPWGGTGNQPQHF
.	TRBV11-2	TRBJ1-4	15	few	TGTGCCAGCAGCCCTGCGGGATTTAACAATGAAAAACTGTTTTTT	CASSPAGFNNEKLFF
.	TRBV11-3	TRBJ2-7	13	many	TGTGCCAGCAGCCGAGCTACCGATTGGGAGCAGTACTTC	CASSRATDWEQYF
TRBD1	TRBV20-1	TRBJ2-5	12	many	TGCAGTGCTTCCAGGGGGCAAGAGACCCAGTACTTC	CSASRGQETQYF
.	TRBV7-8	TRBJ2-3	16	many	TGTGCCAGCAGCTTAGAAACCTTACTGAGCACAGATACGCAGTATTTT	CASSLETLLSTDTQYF
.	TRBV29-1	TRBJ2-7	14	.	TGCAGCGTTGGCAAATGGACGGGAAACTACGAGCAGTACTTC	CSVGKWTGNYEQYF
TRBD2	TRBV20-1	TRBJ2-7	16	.	TGCAGTGCTACGGGACTAGCGGGGACTTACTCCTACGAGCAGTACTTC	CSATGLAGTYSYEQYF
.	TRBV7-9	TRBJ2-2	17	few	TGTGCCAGCAGCCAAGATTACTACGAAGGGATCGCCGGGGAGCTGTTTTTT	CASSQDYYEGIAGELFF
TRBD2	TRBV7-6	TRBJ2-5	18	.	TGTGCCAGCAGCTATAGCCCTAGCGGCCCCCGTTTCGTGGAGACCCAGTACTTC	CASSYSPSGPRFVETQYF
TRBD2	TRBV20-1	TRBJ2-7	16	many	TGCAGTGCGCAACGATCCCTAGCGGGCCTTGCCTACGAGCAGTACTTC	CSAQRSLAGLAYEQYF
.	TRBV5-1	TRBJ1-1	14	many	TGCGCCAGCAGACACGCAGGCGAATCTTCTGAAGCTTTCTTT	CASRHAGESSEAFF
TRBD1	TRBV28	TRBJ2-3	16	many	TGTGCCAGCAGTCACAGGGGCCTTTCTAGCACAGATACGCAGTATTTT	CASSHRGLSSTDTQYF
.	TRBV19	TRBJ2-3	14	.	TGTGCCAGTAGTCCCCTCCGACTTGCAGATACGCAGTATTTT	CASSPLRLADTQYF
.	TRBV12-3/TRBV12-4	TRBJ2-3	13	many	TGTGCCAGCAGTTTAGGGGAAGCAGATACGCAGTATTTT	CASSLGEADTQYF
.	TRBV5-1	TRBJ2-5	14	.	TGCGCCAGCGGGGTACAAACAGGGAAAGAGACCCAGTACTTC	CASGVQTGKETQYF
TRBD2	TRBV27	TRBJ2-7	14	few	TGTGCCAGCAAGTCGCTAGCGGATACCTACGAGCAGTACTTC	CASKSLADTYEQYF